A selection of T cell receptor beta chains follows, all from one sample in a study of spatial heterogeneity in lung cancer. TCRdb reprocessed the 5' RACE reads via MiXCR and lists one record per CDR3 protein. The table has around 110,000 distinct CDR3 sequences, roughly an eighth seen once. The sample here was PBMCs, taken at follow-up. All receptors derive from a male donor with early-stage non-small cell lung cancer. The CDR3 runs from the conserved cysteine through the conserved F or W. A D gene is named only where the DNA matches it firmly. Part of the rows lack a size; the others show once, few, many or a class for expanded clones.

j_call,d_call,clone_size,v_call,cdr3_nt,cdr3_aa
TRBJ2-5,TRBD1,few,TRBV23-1,TGCGCCAGCAGTCAATCGTACCAGGGGGCGTTTGAGACCCAGTACTTC,CASSQSYQGAFETQYF
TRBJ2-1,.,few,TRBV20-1,TGCAGTGCCAAAGAGACTACCTTCAATGAGCAGTTCTTC,CSAKETTFNEQFF
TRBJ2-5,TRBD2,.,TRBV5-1,TGCGCCAGCAGCCCCACGGGAGCGGGGGGGCGAGAGACCCAGTACTTC,CASSPTGAGGRETQYF
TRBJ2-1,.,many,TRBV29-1,TGCAGCGTTGAAGGGGCTACTGATATGGGGAATGAGCAGTTCTTC,CSVEGATDMGNEQFF
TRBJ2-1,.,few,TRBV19,TGTGCCAGTAGTACTAGCCCCATTGGGAATGAGCAGTTCTTC,CASSTSPIGNEQFF
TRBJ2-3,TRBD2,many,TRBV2,TGTGCCAGCAGGAGCGGGGGGGCGGGCACAGATACGCAGTATTTT,CASRSGGAGTDTQYF
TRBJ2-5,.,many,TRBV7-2,TGTGCCAGCAGCCTAGTAGGAATCAACGGGGAGACCCAGTACTTC,CASSLVGINGETQYF
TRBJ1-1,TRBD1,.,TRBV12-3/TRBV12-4,TGTGCCAGCAGTCCTCGGACAGGGAGGGCCGGAGCTTTCTTT,CASSPRTGRAGAFF
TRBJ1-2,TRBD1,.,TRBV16,TGTGCCAGCAGCCCACACCGGGACAGGGTATCCTACACCTTC,CASSPHRDRVSYTF
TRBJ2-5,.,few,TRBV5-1,TGCGCCAGCAGCGCGGGACAGAATCAAGAGACCCAGTACTTC,CASSAGQNQETQYF
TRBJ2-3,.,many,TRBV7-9,TGTGCCAGCAGCTTCACAGATACGCAGTATTTT,CASSFTDTQYF
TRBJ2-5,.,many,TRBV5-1,TGCGCCAGCAGGTCCGGGACGCAAGAGACCCAGTACTTC,CASRSGTQETQYF
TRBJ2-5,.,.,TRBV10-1,TGCGCCAGCAGTGAGGCCTTACTAGGGGAGACCCAGTACTTC,CASSEALLGETQYF
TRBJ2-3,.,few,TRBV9,TGTGCCAGCAGCAAACTCACAGATACGCAGTATTTT,CASSKLTDTQYF
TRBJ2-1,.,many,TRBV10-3,TGTGCCATCAGCTCGGGGGATTCCTACAATGAGCAGTTCTTC,CAISSGDSYNEQFF
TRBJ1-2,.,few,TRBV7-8,TGTGCCAGCAGCCGGGGGACAAGGAGCTATGGCTACACCTTC,CASSRGTRSYGYTF
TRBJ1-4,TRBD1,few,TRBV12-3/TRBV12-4,TGTGCCAGCAGCTTACAGGGGGCGGGTGAAAAACTGTTTTTT,CASSLQGAGEKLFF
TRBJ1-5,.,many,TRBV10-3,TGTGCCATCAGTGAGGGGCAGACTAATCAGCCCCAGCATTTT,CAISEGQTNQPQHF
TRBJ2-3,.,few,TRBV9,TGTGCCAGCAGCGATCGCTCCGGGCCCTCTCTCAAAGGAACGCAGTATTTT,CASSDRSGPSLKGTQYF
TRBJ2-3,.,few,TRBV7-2,TGTGCCAGCAGCTTCGGGGTATCAGATACGCAGTATTTT,CASSFGVSDTQYF
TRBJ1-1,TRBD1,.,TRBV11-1,TGTGCCAGCAGCACAGGGACAGCGAACACTGAAGCTTTCTTT,CASSTGTANTEAFF
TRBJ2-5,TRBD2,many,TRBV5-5,TGTGCCAGCAGCTTGAAGGGACTAGCTGGGGGGGAGACCCAGTACTTC,CASSLKGLAGGETQYF
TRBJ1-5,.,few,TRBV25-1,TGTGCCAGCAGCGAGAACAATCAGCCCCAGCATTTT,CASSENNQPQHF
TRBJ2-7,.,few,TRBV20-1,TGCAGTGCTAGAGACTGGGGGACATTCGACGAGCAGTACTTC,CSARDWGTFDEQYF
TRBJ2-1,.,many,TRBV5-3,TGTGCCAGAAGCCCTACTCAAAGGTCCTACAATGAGCAGTTCTTC,CARSPTQRSYNEQFF
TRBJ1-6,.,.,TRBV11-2,TGTGCCAGCAGCTTAGAGGCAGGGAATTCACCCCTCCACTTT,CASSLEAGNSPLHF
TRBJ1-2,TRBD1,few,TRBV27,TGTGCCAGCAGTCCCAATTCGGGACAGGTCTATGGCTACACCTTC,CASSPNSGQVYGYTF
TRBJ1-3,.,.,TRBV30,TGTGCCTTTGGTCGACTCCTCTCTGAAAACACCATATATTTT,CAFGRLLSENTIYF
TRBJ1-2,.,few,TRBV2,TGTGCCAGCGGCGGGGGCGGTGGCTACACCTTC,CASGGGGGYTF
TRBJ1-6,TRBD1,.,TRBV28,TGTGCCAGCAGTTCAGGGGGAGGAAATTCACCCCTCCACTTT,CASSSGGGNSPLHF
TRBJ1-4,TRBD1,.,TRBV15,TGTGCCACCAGTCTAAAACAGGGGGCCGGATCTAATGAAAAACTGTTTTTT,CATSLKQGAGSNEKLFF
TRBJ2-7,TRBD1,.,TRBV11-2,TGTGCCAGCAGTTCAACAGGGGGCATCGACGAGCAGTACTTC,CASSSTGGIDEQYF
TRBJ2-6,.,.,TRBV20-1,TGCAGTGCTAGACAAAACCGGCCTGGGACTGGGGCCAACGTCCTGACTTTC,CSARQNRPGTGANVLTF
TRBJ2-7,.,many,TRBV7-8,TGTGCCAGCAGCCCTACCGCCCAGGGTCTGTACGAGCAGTACTTC,CASSPTAQGLYEQYF
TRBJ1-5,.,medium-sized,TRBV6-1,TGTGCCAGCTCCGTTCGGAGGGGGGCCGTAGAGGAGCCCCAGCATTTT,CASSVRRGAVEEPQHF
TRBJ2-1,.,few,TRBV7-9,TGTGCCAGCAGCTTAATGGGGCCAGGCAATGAGCAGTTCTTC,CASSLMGPGNEQFF
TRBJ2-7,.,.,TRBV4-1,TGCGCCAGCAGCCAAGACTACAGCGACGAGCAGTACTTC,CASSQDYSDEQYF
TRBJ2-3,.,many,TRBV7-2,TGTGCCAGCAGCTTCGGACACACAGATACGCAGTATTTT,CASSFGHTDTQYF
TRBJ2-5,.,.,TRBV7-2,TGTGCCAGCAGCCTAGAGGCGGTTAAGAAGTACTTC,CASSLEAVKKYF
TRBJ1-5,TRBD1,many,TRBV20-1,TGCAGTGCTAGTCTACAGGGGCCAACAAGCCAGCCCCAGCATTTT,CSASLQGPTSQPQHF
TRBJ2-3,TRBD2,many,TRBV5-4,TGTGCCAGCAGCTTGGCCGGGCGGGGGGTGGTAACAGATACGCAGTATTTT,CASSLAGRGVVTDTQYF
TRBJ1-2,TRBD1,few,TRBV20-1,TGCAGTGCTAGAATCCCAACAGGACAGGCCGGCTACACCTTC,CSARIPTGQAGYTF
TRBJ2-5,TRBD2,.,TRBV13,TGTGCCAGCAGCTTACAGCGACTAGCGGTAGAGACCCAGTACTTC,CASSLQRLAVETQYF
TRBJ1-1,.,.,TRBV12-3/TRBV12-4,TGTGCCAGCAGCTCTTCGGGTGGACGTGAAGCTTTCTTT,CASSSSGGREAFF
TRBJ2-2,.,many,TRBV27,TGTGCCAGCAGTCCCTCGTGGGCGGCGAACACCGGGGAGCTGTTTTTT,CASSPSWAANTGELFF
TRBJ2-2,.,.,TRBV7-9,TGTGCCAGCAGCCTGAACCTAGGACCCACCGGGGAGCTGTTTTTT,CASSLNLGPTGELFF
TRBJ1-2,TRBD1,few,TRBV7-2,TGTGCCAGCAGCTTAATGGGACAGCCAACCACCTTC,CASSLMGQPTTF
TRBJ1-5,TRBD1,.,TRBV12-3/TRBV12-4,TGTGCCAGCAGCCCTAGCGGGACAGGGGCCGGGCAGCCCCAGCATTTT,CASSPSGTGAGQPQHF
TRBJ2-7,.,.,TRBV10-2,TGCGCCAGCGAGCGGGACAACTACGAGCAGTACTTC,CASERDNYEQYF
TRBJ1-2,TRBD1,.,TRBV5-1,TGCGCCAGCAGCTTGGAATCCGGGGACAGGGATGGCTACACCTTC,CASSLESGDRDGYTF
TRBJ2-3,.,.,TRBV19,TGTGCCACCCTCATAGGGGGAACAGATACGCAGTATTTT,CATLIGGTDTQYF